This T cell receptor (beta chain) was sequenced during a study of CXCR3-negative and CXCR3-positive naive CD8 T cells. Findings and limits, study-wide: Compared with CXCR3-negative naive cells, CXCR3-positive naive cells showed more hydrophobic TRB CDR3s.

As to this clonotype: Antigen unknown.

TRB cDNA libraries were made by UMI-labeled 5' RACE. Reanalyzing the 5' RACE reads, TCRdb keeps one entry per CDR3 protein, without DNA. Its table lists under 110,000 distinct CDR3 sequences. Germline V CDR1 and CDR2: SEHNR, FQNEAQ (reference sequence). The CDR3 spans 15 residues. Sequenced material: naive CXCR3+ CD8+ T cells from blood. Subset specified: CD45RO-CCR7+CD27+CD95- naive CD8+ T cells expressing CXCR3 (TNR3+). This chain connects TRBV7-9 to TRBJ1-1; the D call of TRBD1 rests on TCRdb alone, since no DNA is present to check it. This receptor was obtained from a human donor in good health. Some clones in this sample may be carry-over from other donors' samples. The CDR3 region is CASSLTTGSKMEAFF. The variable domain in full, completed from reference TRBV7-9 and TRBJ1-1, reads DTGVSQNPRHKITKRGQNVTFRCDPISEHNRLYWYRQTLGQGPEFLTYFQNEAQLEKSRLLSDRFSAERPKGSFSTLEIQRTEQGDSAMYLCASSLTTGSKMEAFFGQGTRLTVV.